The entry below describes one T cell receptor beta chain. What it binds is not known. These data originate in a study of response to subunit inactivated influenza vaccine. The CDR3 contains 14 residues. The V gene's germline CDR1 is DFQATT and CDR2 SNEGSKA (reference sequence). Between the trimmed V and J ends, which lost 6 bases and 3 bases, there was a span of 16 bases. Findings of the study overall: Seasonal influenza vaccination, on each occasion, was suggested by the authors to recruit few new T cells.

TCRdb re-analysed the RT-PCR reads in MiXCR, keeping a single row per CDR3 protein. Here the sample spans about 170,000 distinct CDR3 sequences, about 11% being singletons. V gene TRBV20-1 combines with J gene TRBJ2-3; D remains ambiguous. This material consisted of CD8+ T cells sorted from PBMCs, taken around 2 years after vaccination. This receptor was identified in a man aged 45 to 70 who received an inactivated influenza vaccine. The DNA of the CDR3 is TGCAGTGCCCCTAACTGGGGATCTACAGATACGCAGTATTTT. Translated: CSAPNWGSTDTQYF.